The clone carrying this TCR beta chain was observed at least ten times. One entry per CDR3 protein, called by TCRdb with MiXCR from the reads. The table has around 310,000 distinct CDR3 sequences, about 17% seen once. This specimen comes from a study of T cell repertoires in cytomegalovirus infection. Study information: Carrying CMV and the relevant HLA type showed in public TCR beta signatures.

The CDR3 length is 18 residues. Trimming took off 1 base at V and 3 bases at J, with 21 bases between the two ends. Germline V CDR1 and CDR2: MGHRA, YSYEKL. This sequence was found in a human donor in good health (CMV status not recorded). Some clones in this sample may be carry-over from other donors' samples. The chain joins TRBV4-1 to TRBJ1-1; D possibly corresponds to TRBD1 (5 bases). Sequenced material: PBMCs. CDR3: CASSQVRWEGMADTEAFF. Here the CDR3 DNA reads TGCGCCAGCAGCCAAGTCCGGTGGGAGGGGATGGCGGACACTGAAGCTTTCTTT.